This T cell receptor (beta chain) was observed in a study of T cells after posttransplantation cyclophosphamide. Study results and limitations: Recipient CMV seropositivity and CMV reactivation strongly tracked TRB clonality.

On this clone: The antigen is not known.

Profiled with immunoSEQ multiplex PCR; TCRdb holds only in-frame clones, not every one. This table has 8,500 to 9,500 clones, about 98% appearing once. The CDR3 consists of 15 residues. CDR1 and CDR2 (germline): SGDLS, YYNGEE. The ends were cut back, 0 bases at V and 4 bases at J, with 11 bases in the middle. This TCR was recovered from a man in his forties or fifties in good health, CMV-negative, and a related stem cell transplant donor. Specimen: naive CD8+ T cells sorted from PBMCs. The V gene is TRBV9, the J gene TRBJ2-1; a possible D gene is TRBD2 (6 bases). Here the CDR3 DNA reads TGTGCCAGCAGCGTAGGCGGGGACCTTTACAATGAGCAGTTCTTC. Its protein is CASSVGGDLYNEQFF.